One and the same sample provided the 16 T cell receptor beta chains below, sequenced in a study of blood T cell repertoires in COVID-19. The repertoire was sequenced with immunoSEQ multiplex PCR; TCRdb's copy has only in-frame clones and lacks some. The top ten clones hold roughly 4.8% of a sample with about 54,000 clones, 75% to 85% of them seen once. The sequenced sample was peripheral blood. The receptors were sampled from a woman in her sixties with acute or convalescent COVID-19.

V usage is TRBV24-1 and J usage is TRBJ2-2; TRBD2 aligns across 13 bases. J gave up 4 bases and V 6 bases, and 4 bases lay outside the gene matches. The CDR3 is 16 residues long. Germline assignment: CDR1 KGHDR and CDR2 SFDVKD. CDR3 bases: TGTGCCACCAGTCCCTGGACTAGCGGGAGCACCGGGGAGCTGTTTTTT. It yields the protein CATSPWTSGSTGELFF.

For the CDR3, the DNA is TGTGCCAGCAGCTCCCTCGGGACTGGGGGTGAAAAACTGTTTTTT. It yields the protein CASSSLGTGGEKLFF. This chain links TRBV7-2 with TRBJ1-4, with D perhaps matching TRBD1 (5 bases). Germline V gives CDR1 SGHTA, CDR2 FQGNSA. Trimming cost V 4 bases and J 7 bases, with 16 bases left between them. The CDR3 extends over 15 amino acids.

The chain recombines TRBV24-1 with TRBJ2-7, with D perhaps matching TRBD2 (6 bases). CDR1 is KGHDR and CDR2 is SFDVKD in the germline V gene. Between the trimmed V and J ends, which lost 7 bases and 1 base, there was a span of 16 bases. This CDR3 is 15 amino acids long. Here the CDR3 DNA reads TGTGCCACCAGCCCCGGGACTGCTCAATCCTACGAGCAGTACTTC. Its translation is CATSPGTAQSYEQYF.

V usage is TRBV5-5 and J usage is TRBJ1-5; D is ambiguous. Germline loops: CDR1 SGHKS, CDR2 YYEKEE (reference sequence). This CDR3 is built from 14 residues. The germline V and J ends were trimmed by 1 base and 3 bases, with 8 bases remaining between them. CDR3 sequence: CASSLWRDNQPQHF. The CDR3 bases are TGTGCCAGCAGCTTGTGGAGGGACAATCAGCCCCAGCATTTT.

The rearrangement uses TRBV11-3 and TRBJ1-4, with 7 bases lining up with TRBD1. V was pared by 5 bases and J by 7 bases, with 13 bases of the junction left unmatched. The CDR3 runs 16 residues. Germline loops: CDR1 SGHNT, CDR2 YENEEA. The CDR3 DNA is TGTGCCAGCAGCAATCGACAGGGTAGGGGGGCTGAAAAACTGTTTTTT. Amino acids: CASSNRQGRGAEKLFF.

The chain links TRBV29-1 to TRBJ1-1, with 8 bases fitting TRBD1. This CDR3 is 13 amino acids long. Losses at the gene ends were 4 bases for V and 4 bases for J; bases not matched to a gene: 5. Germline V gene lookup returns CDR1 SQVTM and CDR2 ANQGSEA. The CDR3 DNA follows: TGCAGCGTTGCAGGGGGCAGGGGCACTGAAGCTTTCTTT. Translated: CSVAGGRGTEAFF. The entire variable domain, with the rest obtained from reference TRBV29-1 and TRBJ1-1, is as follows: SAVISQKPSRDICQRGTSLTIQCQVDSQVTMMFWYRQQPGQSLTLIATANQGSEATYESGFVIDKFPISRPNLTFSTLTVSNMSPEDSSIYLCSVAGGRGTEAFFGQGTRLTVV.

A single count supports this clone. The rearrangement joins TRBV9 to TRBJ2-3; TRBD2 is a possible D gene (7 bases). The CDR3 runs to 17 residues. CDR1 is SGDLS and CDR2 is YYNGEE in the germline V gene. V shed 0 bases and J shed 2 bases, with 16 bases lying between them. The DNA for the CDR3 is TGTGCCAGCAGCGTAGCCCTATTGGGGGGGCCCACAGATACGCAGTATTTT. As protein: CASSVALLGGPTDTQYF.

The chain is built from TRBV25-1 and TRBJ1-1, with 7 nucleotides matching TRBD1. CDR3 length: 13 residues. Germline lookup yields CDR1 MGHDK and CDR2 SYGVNS. V lost 6 bases, J lost 5 bases, and 6 bases stayed unmatched. Written as DNA, the CDR3 is TGTGCCAGCAGACCGACACAGGGGACTGAAGCTTTCTTT. Its translation: CASRPTQGTEAFF.

This clone was counted a few times. This rearrangement joins TRBV7-6 to TRBJ1-4; tentative D call: TRBD1 (6 bases). The CDR3 covers 18 residues. V lost 5 bases and J 6 bases, leaving 25 bases between the germline ends. The germline CDR1 and CDR2 sequences are SGHVS and FNYEAQ. The CDR3 region is CASSPSYGPRAGDEKLFF. The CDR3 DNA is TGTGCCAGCAGCCCTAGCTATGGACCAAGGGCAGGGGATGAAAAACTGTTTTTT.

J is TRBJ2-7 and V is TRBV7-2; tentatively, D is TRBD1 (5 bases). The CDR3 runs to 15 residues. V lost 1 base and J 4 bases, leaving 14 bases between the germline ends. Germline CDR1 and CDR2: SGHTA and FQGNSA. The CDR3 spells CASSLDGASTYEQYF. The CDR3 DNA sequence: TGTGCCAGCAGCTTAGATGGGGCTTCTACGTACGAGCAGTACTTC.

The CDR3: CASSYNPGQTYEQYF. The CDR3 DNA reads TGTGCCAGCAGTTATAATCCCGGACAGACCTACGAGCAGTACTTC. The chain combines TRBV6-5 with TRBJ2-7, with D tentatively TRBD1 (6 bases). The V gene's germline CDR1 is MNHEY and CDR2 SVGAGI. This CDR3 comprises 15 residues. Trimming removed 3 bases from V and 2 bases from J, with 14 bases in between.

V usage is TRBV7-8 and J usage is TRBJ1-6; maybe TRBD1 (5 bases). The germline V gene has CDR1 SGHVS and CDR2 FQNEAQ. This CDR3 has 15 amino acids. Trimming pared 6 bases from V and 9 bases from J, leaving 18 bases between. CDR3 sequence: CASSSRGTMGSPLHF. CDR3 sequence (DNA): TGTGCCAGCAGTTCCCGTGGGACTATGGGTTCACCCCTCCACTTT.

The V call is TRBV3-1 (or the pseudogene TRBV3-2), the J call TRBJ2-7, with TRBD1 matching 10 bases. V trimming: 4 bases; J trimming: 5 bases; junction bases outside the gene matches: 8. Germline V gives CDR1 LGHDT, CDR2 YNNKEL (reference sequence). This CDR3 has 15 amino acids. CDR3 bases: TGTGCCAGCAGCCGACAGGGGGCGAGGATTCACGAGCAGTACTTC. It encodes CASSRQGARIHEQYF.

This chain links TRBV6-2 or TRBV6-3 with TRBJ2-5; possible D gene TRBD1, 5 bases. Germline-derived CDR1 and CDR2 are MNHEY and SVGEGT. The ends were cut back, 0 bases at V and 5 bases at J, with 13 bases in the middle. The CDR3 covers 15 residues. CDR3 DNA: TGTGCCAGCAGTTACTCGAGTGCAGGGCGGGAGACCCAGTACTTC. This translates into CASSYSSAGRETQYF.

V and J are TRBV6-5 and TRBJ1-5, with no clear D. The CDR3 loop spans 15 amino acids. Germline values: CDR1 MNHEY, CDR2 SVGAGI. V was pared by 0 bases and J by 2 bases, with 8 bases between. CDR3 residues: CASSYSREGNQPQHF. CDR3 coding DNA: TGTGCCAGCAGTTACTCGAGGGAGGGCAATCAGCCCCAGCATTTT.

The genes are TRBV19 and TRBJ2-7; 11 bases match TRBD1. The CDR3 contains 15 residues. Trimming took 1 base from V and 3 from J; bases not matched to a gene: 2. In germline, CDR1 is LNHDA, CDR2 SQIVND (reference sequence). This CDR3 reads CASSIGGTGGYEQYF. The CDR3, as DNA: TGTGCCAGTAGTATAGGGGGGACAGGGGGCTACGAGCAGTACTTC.